This T cell receptor (beta chain) is from a study of blood T cells in healthy people across ages (dated by TCRdb to between 2015 and 2017). Background on the whole study: In model experiments, roughly one uniquely barcoded TCR beta cDNA molecule per two T cells was captured by template switching. For two donors (one aged 18 to 30 and one aged 80 or older), the study analyzed two additional independent replicas of 1 million unique cDNA reads from the same blood draw. To avoid experimental bias, donors of different ages were distributed randomly across sequencing lanes. Age-related changes in TCR beta repertoire diversity were measured in the study by deep sequencing normalized with unique cDNA molecular identifiers. Four age groups were formed from the donors: young (average approximately 15 years), middle-aged (approximately 39), aged (62) and long-lived (about 75).

To prepare the library, 5' RACE was applied. The instrument given in TCRdb is Illumina HiSeq 2500. A second PCR of about 7 to 12 cycles was performed with a sample-barcoded 5' primer and a J-beta primer mix. A template-switch 5' adaptor carrying 12 random nucleotides introduced a unique molecular identifier onto each TCR beta cDNA molecule. Each sample yielded at least 3 million CDR3-containing paired-end reads. First-strand cDNA synthesis was performed from all RNA using the Mint cDNA synthesis kit, with priming by a TRBC-specific oligonucleotide. Following uracil-DNA glycosylase treatment, a first 18-cycle PCR with universal primers M1SS and BC2_uni_R was performed on all cDNA. In the original analysis: For normalization, 1 million high-quality reads were randomly selected from each sample, with every read carrying a distinct molecular identifier. Instead of being binned into consensus sequences, reads that shared molecular identifiers were thrown out. MiTCR, set to a Q25 quality threshold and the strictest error-elimination algorithm, was used for CDR3 identification, clonotype clustering and error correction. Lower-bound total TCR beta diversity was estimated with a nonparametric unseen species model using Euler transformation. Using fastp trimming at Q25 and MiXCR clonotype assembly, TCRdb reanalyzed the public sequencing data and kept in-frame beta chains. Rows matching on CDR3 protein sequence are summarized as one entry with the most common DNA and genes. The V and J calls and clone size are TCRdb's, not the authors'. For this sample there are about 1.8 million distinct CDR3 sequences; about 49% appear just once. The ten most abundant clones make up 2.1% of the sample.

Overall results and qualifications from the work: Conclusive comparison of naive and antigen-experienced compartments was prevented by the profiling of bulk unsorted PBMCs. Estimates of total diversity based on one million sequenced T cells were considered lower bounds and underestimates. A strong correlation was found between observed TCR beta diversity and the percentage of naive T cells measured by flow cytometry. As age increased, observed TCR beta diversity per million T cells dropped in a roughly linear way, and a significant reduction was already evident by age about 40. The long-lived group showed more naive CD4+ T cells, fewer expanded clones and increased TCR diversity than the aged group, suggesting age selection. The CMV infection status of donors was not known, potentially confounding age-related changes in expanded clonotypes.

Donors were a few dozen systemically healthy Caucasian individuals from Russia aged roughly 6 to 90 years. Roughly 11 milliliters of peripheral blood were drawn from each donor into EDTA-treated Vacutainer tubes. Ficoll-Paque density-gradient centrifugation was used to isolate PBMCs, with at least 6.5 million obtained per sample. Trizol reagent was used to extract total RNA from PBMCs, with at least 6 micrograms per sample. For every donor, an aliquot of PBMCs went through flow cytometry to measure the percentages of naive CD45RAhigh/CD27high T cells. V and J are truncated by 3 bases and 8 bases respectively, leaving an intervening sequence of 19 bases. The CDR3, cysteine through phenylalanine, is 15 amino acids long. The sequence is cut down to CDR3 DNA, 45 bases in frame from base 1. The germline V gene (reference sequence) supplies CDR1 MNHEY and CDR2 SMNVEV. Remarks on this clonotype: The antigen this receptor binds is unknown. There are no base qualities to consult, and no much larger clone falls within one base.

The TCR was taken from a woman between 40 and 50 years old in good health. Rearrangement joined TRBV27 to TRBJ1-2, with TRBD1 as a weak D call on 6 bases. The sample taken for sequencing was blood. The CDR3 protein is CASSLDTGGASGYTF. The nucleotide sequence is TGTGCCAGCAGTTTGGACACGGGGGGCGCATCGGGCTACACCTTC.